This TCR beta chain was identified during a study of OX40 agonist ivuxolimab in advanced cancers. As for the study in general: Aged roughly 23 to 80 with a mean of about 60 years, they were 82.7% male. Findings and limits, study-wide: Mean expanded clone counts were higher in CD8+ than CD4+ T cells. Within 6 weeks, CD4+ and CD8+ blood T cells expanded clonally at 0.1 to 3.0 mg/kg.

Data came from immunoSEQ multiplex PCR; TCRdb stores just in-frame clones and leaves some out. The table records under 55,000 clones, 84% of them present only once. Patients who had autoimmune disease history or got systemic immunosuppression were left out. In germline, CDR1 is SGHNT, CDR2 YYREEE (reference sequence). The length of the CDR3 is 14 residues. V lost 4 bases to trimming and J lost 0 bases, with 11 bases between them. This clone was picked up a small number of times. Antigen specificity is unknown. The origin of this receptor is an adult with an advanced solid tumor such as melanoma, head and neck, liver or kidney cancer. Here the sequenced sample was CD4+ or CD8+ T cells sorted from blood, taken in a trial of the OX40 agonist ivuxolimab. The chain recombines TRBV5-4 with TRBJ2-7; D might be TRBD1 (6 bases). The CDR3 DNA sequence: TGTGCCAGCAGCACCCGGGACATCTCCTACGAGCAGTACTTC. Translated: CASSTRDISYEQYF.